This T cell receptor (beta chain) was captured in a study of shared clonotypes between healthy human individuals. The naive CD8 fraction comprised CD45RO-negative cells positively selected for CCR7 and excluded terminally differentiated effector memory CD45RA+ cells. Every one of the donors was a Caucasian adult that lived in Nashville, Tennessee. The table came from immunoSEQ multiplex PCR; TCRdb's copy has only in-frame clones and leaves some out. The repertoire holds approximately 650,000 clones, with about 95% as singletons. Regarding the study as a whole: Memory subsets had estimated richness that was generally smaller than that of naive subsets.

CDR1 and CDR2 (germline): SGHVS, FQNEAQ. Trimming pared 6 bases from V and 4 bases from J, leaving 14 bases between. The CDR3 runs to 14 residues. Turning to this clone: The antigen remains undetermined.

The chain couples TRBV7-8 to TRBJ2-3; D is unclear. Sequencing input: naive CD8+ T cells sorted from blood. This receptor was identified in a woman aged 25-40 years in good health. CDR3: CASRDGGSADTQYF. The CDR3 DNA follows: TGTGCCAGCAGGGACGGTGGATCTGCAGATACGCAGTATTTT.